The clone carrying this T cell receptor beta chain was seen a few times. Its target is unknown. One entry per CDR3 protein, called by TCRdb with MiXCR from the 5' RACE reads. The repertoire consists of approximately 560,000 distinct CDR3 sequences, with approximately 15% occurring once and the leading ten covering around 8.1%. The data belong to a study of T-cell memory formation after mild COVID-19. Across the study: In these data, TCR clusters were largely donor specific. Study observations and caveats: Cross-reactive memory seemingly joined, as some responding clones were found in pre-infection memory. Of the contracting clones, CD4+ ones lay mainly in CM and EM, and CD8+ ones in EMRA.

Trimming cost V 1 base and J 2 bases, with 12 bases left between them. This CDR3 region has 15 residues. Germline V gene data show CDR1 as MGHDK and CDR2 as SYGVNS. Material for sequencing was PBMCs or a T cell subset sorted from them (not recorded which). This clonotype was obtained from an adult woman who had mild COVID-19 (a few samples of this study predate the infection). Cell type and time point are not known. This chain connects TRBV25-1 to TRBJ2-7; no clear D gene. CDR3 loop: CASSEWAVAPYEQYF. The CDR3 DNA follows: TGTGCCAGCAGTGAATGGGCAGTCGCCCCCTACGAGCAGTACTTC.